The 20 T cell receptor beta chains below were found in one sample sequenced in a study of blood T cell repertoires in COVID-19. Using immunoSEQ multiplex PCR, the repertoire was profiled, and TCRdb retains in-frame clones only, with some absent. The sample consists of about 160,000 clones, approximately 84% of them appearing once. Specimen: PBMCs or T cells enriched from blood (not recorded which). The receptors stem from a woman aged 40 to 50 with acute COVID-19.

V gene TRBV29-1 combines with J gene TRBJ2-3; D may be TRBD1 (5 bases). V gave up 7 bases and J gave up 3 bases, with 11 bases separating them. There are 12 residues in the CDR3. The V gene's germline CDR1 is SQVTM and CDR2 ANQGSEA. CDR3 in DNA: TGCAGCGGGCAGGGATCTACAGATACGCAGTATTTT. Translation gives CSGQGSTDTQYF.

The chain recombines TRBV12-3 or TRBV12-4 with TRBJ2-7, with 8 bases that match TRBD1. V was pared by 5 bases and J by 5 bases, with 5 bases of the junction left unmatched. CDR3 size: 13 residues. The DNA for the CDR3 is TGTGCCAGCAGTCTTGACAGGGGCCACGAGCAGTACTTC. It yields the protein CASSLDRGHEQYF.

The rearrangement links TRBV29-1 to TRBJ1-4; unclear D gene. CDR3 length: 12 amino acids. Trimming left V 6 bases short and J 4 bases short, with 9 bases between. Per the germline V gene, CDR1 is SQVTM and CDR2 is ANQGSEA. CDR3 DNA: TGCAGCGTGGGCTTTCTTAATGAAAAACTGTTTTTT. Translation: CSVGFLNEKLFF. Together with reference TRBV29-1 and TRBJ1-4, the CDR3 gives the full variable domain: SAVISQKPSRDICQRGTSLTIQCQVDSQVTMMFWYRQQPGQSLTLIATANQGSEATYESGFVIDKFPISRPNLTFSTLTVSNMSPEDSSIYLCSVGFLNEKLFFGSGTQLSVL.

The chain combines TRBV11-1 with TRBJ2-1; tentative D call: TRBD2 (7 bases). Trimming pared 5 bases from V and 3 bases from J, leaving 14 bases between. Germline-derived CDR1 and CDR2 are SGHAT and FQDESV (reference sequence). There are 15 residues in the CDR3. CDR3 protein: CASSGGGGGYNEQFF. As DNA, the CDR3 is TGTGCCAGCAGCGGCGGAGGGGGGGGCTACAATGAGCAGTTCTTC. The whole variable domain, filled in from reference TRBV11-1 and TRBJ2-1, reads EAEVAQSPRYKITEKSQAVAFWCDPISGHATLYWYRQILGQGPELLVQFQDESVVDDSQLPKDRFSAERLKGVDSTLKIQPAELGDSAMYLCASSGGGGGYNEQFFGPGTRLTVL.

The chain has TRBV2 and TRBJ2-7; D might be TRBD2 (6 bases). The germline CDR1 and CDR2 sequences are SNHLY and FYNNEI. CDR3 length equals 14 residues. V shed 8 bases and J shed 3 bases, with 17 bases lying between them. The CDR3 here is CASRFGSPNYEQYF. The CDR3 DNA reads as TGTGCCAGCCGCTTCGGGAGTCCGAACTACGAGCAGTACTTC. The variable domain in full, with the rest retrieved from reference TRBV2 and TRBJ2-7, is EPEVTQTPSHQVTQMGQEVILRCVPISNHLYFYWYRQILGQKVEFLVSFYNNEISEKSEIFDDQFSVERPDGSNFTLKIRSTKLEDSAMYFCASRFGSPNYEQYFGPGTRLTVT.

V is TRBV5-1 and J is TRBJ1-1; D gene unclear. The germline V and J ends were trimmed by 1 base and 0 bases, with 7 bases remaining between them. The CDR3 totals 14 residues. The V gene's germline CDR1 is SGHRS and CDR2 YFSETQ. The CDR3 region has the DNA TGCGCCAGCAGCTTGAGAACGGTGAACACTGAAGCTTTCTTT. This codes for CASSLRTVNTEAFF.

The J gene is TRBJ2-4, the V gene TRBV4-1; 8 nucleotides align to TRBD2. This CDR3 is 17 amino acids long. With V trimmed by 0 bases and J by 2 bases, 6 bases remained unmatched. Per the germline V gene, CDR1 is MGHRA and CDR2 is YSYEKL. The CDR3 DNA sequence: TGCGCCAGCAGCCAAGAGCCCGGGAGGGGGACCAAAAACATTCAGTACTTC. It is translated as CASSQEPGRGTKNIQYF.

The V call is TRBV7-3, the J call TRBJ2-1; the D gene is possibly TRBD2 (7 bases). This CDR3 region has 18 residues. The germline V gene encodes CDR1 SGHTA and CDR2 FQGTGA. V lost 1 base, J lost 1 base, and 17 bases lay in between. The DNA of the CDR3 is TGTGCCAGCAGCTTAAAGGGGGGAGCGGGACCGTCCTACAATGAGCAGTTCTTC. This gives the protein CASSLKGGAGPSYNEQFF.

The rearrangement uses TRBV3-1 (or the pseudogene TRBV3-2) and TRBJ2-7; 8 nucleotides line up with TRBD2. CDR1 is LGHDT, CDR2 YNNKEL, per germline (reference sequence). The CDR3 runs 15 residues. V trimming: 4 bases; J trimming: 4 bases; junction bases outside the gene matches: 9. The CDR3 protein is CASSPTPSGRYEQYF. As DNA, the CDR3 is TGTGCCAGCAGCCCCACTCCCAGCGGGAGATACGAGCAGTACTTC.

This chain connects TRBV27 to TRBJ1-1; D may be TRBD1 (6 bases). V gave up 4 bases and J gave up 0 bases, with 12 bases separating them. Germline V gene data show CDR1 as MNHEY and CDR2 as SMNVEV (reference sequence). The CDR3 consists of 15 residues. CDR3 nucleotides: TGTGCCAGCAGTTCTCTGACAGGCATGAACACTGAAGCTTTCTTT. Amino acids: CASSSLTGMNTEAFF.

CDR3 sequence: CAISERRTGETEAFF. CDR3 DNA sequence: TGTGCCATCAGTGAGCGTCGGACAGGGGAGACTGAAGCTTTCTTT. This chain links TRBV10-3 with TRBJ1-1; TRBD1 agrees at 9 bases. This CDR3 has 15 residues. Germline CDR1 and CDR2: ENHRY and SYGVKD. Trimming cost V 2 bases and J 5 bases; bases outside gene matches: 6.

The V and J genes are TRBV15 and TRBJ1-2; 7 bases map to TRBD1. CDR1 LNHNV and CDR2 YYDKDF come from the germline V gene (reference sequence). With V trimmed by 3 bases and J by 8 bases, 9 bases remained unmatched. The CDR3 consists of 14 residues. Here the CDR3 DNA reads TGTGCCACCAGCAGCGTCACTCCCAGGGGGGGCTACACCTTC. Translated, it gives CATSSVTPRGGYTF.

V is TRBV18 and J is TRBJ1-4, with 8 bases matching TRBD1. Germline V gene data show CDR1 as KGHSH and CDR2 as LQKENI. The CDR3 spans 15 residues. After removal of 3 bases from V and 7 bases from J, the junction contained 7 bases not matched to a gene. Here the CDR3 DNA reads TGTGCCAGCTCACCTCAACAGGGGGGCCCTGAAAAACTGTTTTTT. This codes for CASSPQQGGPEKLFF.

The chain carries TRBV27 and TRBJ1-1; the D gene is possibly TRBD1 (5 bases). Trimming cost V 7 bases and J 1 base, with 7 bases left between them. This CDR3 comprises 12 residues. Germline CDR1 is MNHEY and CDR2 is SMNVEV (reference sequence). This CDR3 is CASMGGNTEAFF. DNA for the CDR3: TGTGCCAGCATGGGGGGGAACACTGAAGCTTTCTTT.

The rearrangement uses TRBV5-1 and TRBJ2-2; D is perhaps TRBD1 (7 bases). In germline, CDR1 is SGHRS, CDR2 YFSETQ. V lost 1 base, J lost 0 bases, and 31 bases lay in between. The length of the CDR3 is 23 residues. CDR3 nucleotides: TGCGCCAGCAGCTTGTATGCAGGGGGGACCATTTCACTCGGTACGGCGAACACCGGGGAGCTGTTTTTT. Translating gives CASSLYAGGTISLGTANTGELFF.

The gene calls are TRBV2 and TRBJ1-1, with TRBD1 matching over 7 bases. The CDR3 sequence is 14 residues long. V was pared by 3 bases and J by 2 bases, with 3 bases of the junction left unmatched. Germline CDR1 reads SNHLY; CDR2 reads FYNNEI. The CDR3 nucleotides read TGTGCCAGCAGTGACAAGGGGGCCAACACTGAAGCTTTCTTT. This codes for CASSDKGANTEAFF.

The chain recombines TRBV7-9 with TRBJ1-2; D is undetermined. Germline CDR1 SEHNR, CDR2 FQNEAQ (reference sequence). V lost 5 bases, J lost 5 bases, and 18 bases lay in between. The CDR3 is 15 residues long. In nucleotides, the CDR3 is TGTGCCAGCAGCACCGGAGAGGTGGCCCTATATGGCTACACCTTC. It is translated as CASSTGEVALYGYTF.

V and J are TRBV5-4 and TRBJ1-2, with TRBD1 matching over 9 bases. The trim removed 7 bases at V and 4 bases at J, leaving 5 bases unmatched. This CDR3 spans 13 amino acids. Germline V CDR1 and CDR2: SGHNT, YYREEE (reference sequence). CDR3 nucleotides: TGTGCCAGCCTAAAACAGGGGGCCTATGGCTACACCTTC. Translated, it gives CASLKQGAYGYTF.

This clone was seen a few times. CDR3 nucleotides: TGTGCCAGCAGCTTAACGCGACTAGCGGAAGCCAAAAACATTCAGTACTTC. Protein sequence: CASSLTRLAEAKNIQYF. V usage is TRBV7-3 and J usage is TRBJ2-4, with TRBD2 matching 9 bases. The V segment lost 0 bases and the J segment 0 bases; nucleotides outside the gene matches: 3. Germline V gene lookup returns CDR1 SGHTA and CDR2 FQGTGA. The CDR3 length is 17 residues.

The table lists this clone with a count of one. CDR3 region: CASRSGSASTDTQYF. The CDR3 DNA reads as TGTGCCAGCCGTAGCGGGAGCGCAAGCACAGATACGCAGTATTTT. The chain has TRBV19 and TRBJ2-3; TRBD2 agrees at 9 bases. V was clipped by 9 bases and J by 0 bases; unmatched bases: 7. Germline CDR1 LNHDA, CDR2 SQIVND (reference sequence). This CDR3 spans 15 amino acids.